The clone carrying this T cell receptor beta chain was counted ten times or more. This entry belongs to a study of early T cells in non-severe SARS-CoV-2 infection. Study-wide background: Investigators sequenced bulk RNA drawn from unsorted whole blood, and chains remained unpaired.

Tagging with unique molecular identifiers was applied to individual cDNA molecules. From the 5' RACE reads, TCRdb called clonotypes with MiXCR, one entry per CDR3 protein. In the table there are about 45,000 distinct CDR3 sequences, around a tenth of which are singletons. Trimming at V came to 5 bases and at J to 6 bases, leaving 6 bases not matched to a gene. The CDR3 consists of 15 residues. The germline CDR1 and CDR2 sequences are MDHEN and SYDVKM. The chain recombines TRBV28 with TRBJ2-3; 12 bases are a match to TRBD2. The receptor's source is an adult who was a healthcare worker with PCR-confirmed SARS-CoV-2 infection or an uninfected control (not recorded which). The sample was whole blood. This CDR3 is CASSPSGRAGDTQYF. CDR3 nucleotide sequence: TGTGCCAGCAGTCCTAGCGGGAGGGCCGGCGATACGCAGTATTTT.